This entry concerns a single T cell receptor (beta chain). The antigen is undetermined. Germline CDR1 is MDHEN and CDR2 is SYDVKM. V gave up 8 bases and J gave up 6 bases; unmatched junction bases: 4. This CDR3 is built from 13 residues. This sample was included in a study of shared clonotypes between healthy human individuals. Clones were sequenced by immunoSEQ multiplex PCR, and TCRdb holds only the in-frame ones, with some missing. This repertoire shows under 1,100,000 clones, about three quarters found once; its top ten account for roughly 1.4%. Study-level findings and limits: Memory subsets generally showed smaller estimated richness than naive subsets did.

This receptor was identified in a man between 18 and 29 years old in good health. Sequencing was carried out using memory CD4+ T cells sorted from blood. The sample's subset: CD45RA-negative fraction. The rearrangement links TRBV28 to TRBJ1-6; TRBD1 matches at 7 bases. CDR3 region: CASGDRVNSPLHF. The CDR3, as DNA: TGTGCCAGCGGAGACAGGGTTAATTCACCCCTCCACTTT.